The 19 T cell receptor beta chains listed next were all sequenced from one sample in a study of a mutant IDH1 vaccine in newly diagnosed glioma (dated by TCRdb to the early 2020s). The receptor library was made with the immunoSEQ multiplex PCR assay. TCRdb's version of the immuneACCESS table is confined to in-frame rearrangements and falls short of the full clone set. An unresolved V gene accounts for under half of the shortfall where checked; the remainder is of unknown origin. This sample gives some 95,000 clones in total; roughly 77% of them show up just once. The top ten hold 7.5% of the sample. Taken with the paper, the label for time point translates to: baseline, week 1 (first vaccination visit). What this sample's treatment or condition label stands for: pre-vaccination baseline after standard-of-care therapy. Sequencing was performed on PBMCs, taken from a glioma patient treated with radiotherapy, temozolomide or both. The receptors stem from a middle-aged man with glioma.

The chain couples TRBV27 to TRBJ2-1; 9 nucleotides match TRBD1. Germline V gene sequence: CDR1 MNHEY, CDR2 SMNVEV (reference sequence). V was pared by 5 bases and J by 1 base, with 9 bases of the junction left unmatched. This CDR3 comprises 17 residues. The CDR3 DNA is TGTGCCAGCAGTGTCCTACAGGGGGCTGGGTCCTACAATGAGCAGTTCTTC. This translates into CASSVLQGAGSYNEQFF.

The V and J genes are TRBV19 and TRBJ1-5; D unclear. Trimming removed 2 bases at V and 1 base at J, with 9 bases between. Germline V gene data show CDR1 as LNHDA and CDR2 as SQIVND (reference sequence). This CDR3 has 15 residues. The CDR3 protein is CASSIQAASNQPQHF. The DNA of the CDR3 is TGTGCCAGTAGTATACAGGCGGCGAGCAATCAGCCCCAGCATTTT.

The chain is built from TRBV7-2 and TRBJ2-1; weak D call: TRBD2 (6 bases). V lost 1 base, J lost 6 bases, and 10 bases lay in between. The CDR3 loop spans 14 amino acids. Germline assignment: CDR1 SGHTA and CDR2 FQGNSA. The CDR3 is CASSLEREFNEQFF. CDR3 DNA: TGTGCCAGCAGCTTAGAACGGGAGTTCAATGAGCAGTTCTTC.

CDR3 in amino acids: CASSTSIGGPGNTIYF. The CDR3 nucleotides read TGTGCCAGTAGTACCTCGATAGGGGGCCCTGGAAACACCATATATTTT. The rearrangement uses TRBV19 and TRBJ1-3, with TRBD1 identical over 7 bases. With V trimmed by 4 bases and J by 2 bases, 8 bases remained unmatched. The CDR3 runs to 16 residues. The V gene's germline CDR1 is LNHDA and CDR2 SQIVND (reference sequence).

The chain carries TRBV7-3 and TRBJ2-3, with 10 bases matching TRBD2. Looked up from germline, CDR1 is SGHTA and CDR2 is FQGTGA. V lost 5 bases and J lost 4; bases outside the gene matches: 6. The CDR3 length is 15 residues. The CDR3 DNA is TGTGCCAGCAGCCCGACTAGCGGGCCCGCAGATACGCAGTATTTT. Protein product: CASSPTSGPADTQYF.

The J gene is TRBJ2-7, the V gene TRBV9; possible D gene TRBD1, 5 bases. V lost 4 bases and J lost 3, with 20 bases in between. CDR1 SGDLS and CDR2 YYNGEE come from the germline V gene. This CDR3 has 16 residues. The CDR3 DNA reads as TGTGCCAGCAGCTTGGGGCCGCAACCTACCGTCTACGAGCAGTACTTC. This sequence encodes CASSLGPQPTVYEQYF.

Worth noting for this clone: An end of the junction differs from the germline gene, which may be a read error. The chain employs TRBV7-2 and TRBJ1-4, with a tentative D call TRBD1 (5 bases). Germline assignment: CDR1 SGHTA and CDR2 FQGNSA. The CDR3 loop spans 14 amino acids. The CDR3: CASSTDSTSEKLFF. The CDR3 DNA is TGTGCCAGCAGTACCGACAGTACTAGTGAAAAACTGTTTTTT. Combining the CDR3 with reference TRBV7-2 and TRBJ1-4 gives the whole variable domain GAGVSQSPSNKVTEKGKDVELRCDPISGHTALYWYRQSLGQGLEFLIYFQGNSAPDKSGLPSDRFSAERTGGSVSTLTIQRTQQEDSAVYLCASSTDSTSEKLFFGSGTQLSVL.

The V gene is TRBV21-1, the J gene TRBJ1-5; the table's D call TRBD1 went unverified against the DNA. TRBV21-1 is a pseudogene locus. This CDR3 is 17 amino acids long. In DNA, the CDR3 is TGTGCCAGCAGCAAAGATAGGGGGCTTGGGCTGAATCAGCCCCAGCATTTT. Protein product: CASSKDRGLGLNQPQHF.

V gene TRBV16 combines with J gene TRBJ1-4, with a possible D match to TRBD1 (5 bases). Trimming took 2 bases from V and 8 from J, leaving 12 bases between them. Germline V gives CDR1 KGHSY, CDR2 FQNENV. CDR3 length: 14 amino acids. CDR3 protein: CASSQGSGKEKLFF. The CDR3 DNA sequence: TGTGCCAGCAGCCAAGGTTCAGGGAAAGAAAAACTGTTTTTT.

J is TRBJ2-2 and V is TRBV27, with D hard to call. CDR1 and CDR2 (germline): MNHEY, SMNVEV (reference sequence). The CDR3 runs to 15 residues. V lost 0 bases and J lost 1, with 6 bases in between. The CDR3 spells CASSLSTVNTGELFF. The DNA of the CDR3 is TGTGCCAGCAGTTTATCCACAGTGAACACCGGGGAGCTGTTTTTT.

The chain combines TRBV7-2 with TRBJ2-3; 10 positions match TRBD1. The junction had 5 bases not matched to a gene; V was cut back by 3 bases and J by 5 bases. The CDR3 length is 15 residues. From germline, CDR1 is SGHTA and CDR2 FQGNSA. CDR3 region: CASSFDRGQRDTQYF. The DNA for the CDR3 is TGTGCCAGCAGCTTCGACAGGGGGCAAAGAGATACGCAGTATTTT.

The V call is TRBV5-6, the J call TRBJ2-7; TRBD1 or TRBD2 may be the D gene (5 bases each). V shed 3 bases and J shed 1 base, with 17 bases lying between them. The CDR3 runs 16 residues. The V gene's germline CDR1 is SGHDT and CDR2 YYEEEE. The CDR3 is CASSSYTPGRSYEQYF. The CDR3 DNA follows: TGTGCCAGCAGCTCGTACACCCCAGGGAGATCCTACGAGCAGTACTTC.

The chain recombines TRBV5-8 with TRBJ1-5, with TRBD1 matching 7 bases. Germline V gene lookup returns CDR1 SGHTS and CDR2 YDEGEE. V was pared by 4 bases and J by 2 bases, with 15 bases of the junction left unmatched. The CDR3 contains 18 residues. Here the CDR3 reads CASSPWTGPNVGNQPQHF. In nucleotides, the CDR3 is TGTGCCAGCAGCCCCTGGACAGGCCCCAACGTCGGCAATCAGCCCCAGCATTTT. Full variable domain (remainder filled in from reference TRBV5-8 and TRBJ1-5): EAGVTQSPTHLIKTRGQQATLRCSPISGHTSVYWYQQALGLGLQFLLWYDEGEERNRGNFPPRFSGRQFPNYSSELNVNALELEDSALYLCASSPWTGPNVGNQPQHFGDGTRLSIL.

This sequence joins TRBV15 and TRBJ1-2; D not resolved. The CDR3 consists of 14 residues. V lost 3 bases and J 3 bases, leaving 11 bases between the germline ends. From germline, CDR1 is LNHNV and CDR2 YYDKDF (reference sequence). The CDR3 DNA reads TGTGCCACCAGCAGGGACCGGACCCACTATGGCTACACCTTC. It specifies CATSRDRTHYGYTF. Full variable domain (rest looked up from reference TRBV15 and TRBJ1-2): DAMVIQNPRYQVTQFGKPVTLSCSQTLNHNVMYWYQQKSSQAPKLLFHYYDKDFNNEADTPDNFQSRRPNTSFCFLDIRSPGLGDTAMYLCATSRDRTHYGYTFGSGTRLTVV.

Only a few counts were recorded for this clone. This sequence joins TRBV5-6 and TRBJ2-2; no clear D. The CDR3 is 14 residues long. Deletions cut 0 bases from V and 5 bases from J, with 8 bases between. The germline CDR1 and CDR2 sequences are SGHDT and YYEEEE. The DNA of the CDR3 is TGTGCCAGCAGCTTGGGCCCGGGTACCGGGGAGCTGTTTTTT. Encoded protein: CASSLGPGTGELFF.

The DNA of the CDR3 is TGCAGCGTTGGAAGGACTAGCGGGAGGGCCCAACGCAATGAGCAGTTCTTC. It translates to CSVGRTSGRAQRNEQFF. The genes are TRBV29-1 and TRBJ2-1, with 15 bases fitting TRBD2. V dropped 4 bases and J dropped 6; count of bases not matched to a gene: 10. This CDR3 is built from 17 residues. Germline lookup yields CDR1 SQVTM and CDR2 ANQGSEA.

This sequence joins TRBV4-1 and TRBJ1-5, with TRBD1 as a possible D gene (6 bases). The length of the CDR3 is 16 residues. CDR1 and CDR2 (germline): MGHRA, YSYEKL. V was clipped by 2 bases and J by 3 bases, with 14 bases between them. CDR3 residues: CASSQPGRGVNQPQHF. In DNA form, the CDR3 reads TGCGCCAGCAGCCAACCCGGCAGGGGTGTCAATCAGCCCCAGCATTTT.

The chain joins TRBV6-5 to TRBJ2-7, with no clear D. The CDR3 covers 12 residues. CDR1 MNHEY and CDR2 SVGAGI come from the germline V gene. Deletions cut 7 bases from V and 3 bases from J, with 10 bases between. The CDR3 sequence is CASKHNIYEQYF. CDR3 sequence (DNA): TGTGCCAGCAAACATAACATCTACGAGCAGTACTTC.

The J gene is TRBJ1-2, the V gene TRBV9; TRBD1 might be the D (5 bases). The V and J ends lost 0 bases and 3 bases respectively, with 12 bases between them. Germline V gene data show CDR1 as SGDLS and CDR2 as YYNGEE. The CDR3 is made up of 15 amino acids. The CDR3 here is CASSVATEGHYGYTF. The DNA for the CDR3 is TGTGCCAGCAGCGTAGCTACGGAGGGGCACTATGGCTACACCTTC.